This paragraph covers one T cell receptor (beta chain) sequence. What it binds is not known. This CDR3 comprises 15 residues. From germline, CDR1 is MDHEN and CDR2 SYDVKM. V was cut by 4 bases and J by 3 bases, with 16 bases left in between. Time point given: late sampling 161 to 241 days after vaccination in a few convalescent patients. One entry per CDR3 protein, called by TCRdb with MiXCR from the PCR reads. Here the sample spans 35,000 to 45,000 distinct CDR3 sequences, more than 30% being singletons. These data are taken from a study of vaccination and CD4 T cells after COVID-19. About the research overall: The study drew post-COVID samples a median around 92 days after diagnosis (range 35 to 161). Findings and limits, study-wide: Convalescent patients saw a median approximately 90% of their reactive clones show up only after vaccination.

This clonotype originated in a human donor who had recovered from COVID-19. This chain joins TRBV28 and TRBJ2-7, with a tentative D call TRBD1 (5 bases). Specimen: CD4+ T cells from blood, collected about 7 months after SARS-CoV-2 vaccination. CDR3 in DNA: TGTGCCAGCAGTTACCACCAGGCAGGGTTCTACGAGCAGTACTTC. Protein product: CASSYHQAGFYEQYF.